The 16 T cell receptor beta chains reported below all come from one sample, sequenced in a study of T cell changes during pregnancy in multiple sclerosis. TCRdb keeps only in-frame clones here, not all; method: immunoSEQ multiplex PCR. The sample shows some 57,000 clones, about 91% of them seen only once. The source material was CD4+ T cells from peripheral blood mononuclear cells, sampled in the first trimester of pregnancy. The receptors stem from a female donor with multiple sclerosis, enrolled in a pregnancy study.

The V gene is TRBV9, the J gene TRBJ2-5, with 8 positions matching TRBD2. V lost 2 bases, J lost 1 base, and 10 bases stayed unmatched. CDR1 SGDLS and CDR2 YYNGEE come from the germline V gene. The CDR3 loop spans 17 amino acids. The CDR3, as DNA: TGTGCCAGCAGCGTTACGAGCGGGGGTCCCATCCAAGAGACCCAGTACTTC. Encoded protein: CASSVTSGGPIQETQYF.

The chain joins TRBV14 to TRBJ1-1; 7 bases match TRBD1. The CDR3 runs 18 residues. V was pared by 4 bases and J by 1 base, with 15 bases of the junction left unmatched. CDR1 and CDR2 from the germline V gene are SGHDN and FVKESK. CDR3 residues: CASSLRTGPGRENTEAFF. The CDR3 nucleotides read TGTGCCAGCAGCCTTCGGACAGGCCCAGGTCGGGAGAACACTGAAGCTTTCTTT.

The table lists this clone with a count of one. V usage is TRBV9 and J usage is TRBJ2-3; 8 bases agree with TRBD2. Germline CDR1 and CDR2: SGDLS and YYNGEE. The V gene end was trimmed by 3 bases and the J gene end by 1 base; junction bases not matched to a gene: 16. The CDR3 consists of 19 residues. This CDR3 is CASSARRGAGPEGTDTQYF. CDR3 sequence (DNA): TGTGCCAGCAGCGCAAGGCGGGGGGCGGGACCTGAAGGCACAGATACGCAGTATTTT. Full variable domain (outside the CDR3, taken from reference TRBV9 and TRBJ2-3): DSGVTQTPKHLITATGQRVTLRCSPRSGDLSVYWYQQSLDQGLQFLIQYYNGEERAKGNILERFSAQQFPDLHSELNLSSLELGDSALYFCASSARRGAGPEGTDTQYFGPGTRLTVL.

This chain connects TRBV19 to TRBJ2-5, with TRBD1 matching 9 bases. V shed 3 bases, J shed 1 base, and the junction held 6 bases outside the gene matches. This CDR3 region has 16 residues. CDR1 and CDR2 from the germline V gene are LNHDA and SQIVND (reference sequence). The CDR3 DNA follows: TGTGCCAGTAGTATCAACACAGGGGGCCTCCAAGAGACCCAGTACTTC. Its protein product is CASSINTGGLQETQYF.

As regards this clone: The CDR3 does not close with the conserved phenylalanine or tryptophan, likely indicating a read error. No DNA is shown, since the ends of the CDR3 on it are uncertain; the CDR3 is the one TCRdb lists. CDR3: CASRQGGHLR. J is TRBJ1-4 and V is TRBV12-2; no DNA check was done on the table's D call, TRBD1. TRBV12-2 is annotated as a pseudogene. Both ends counted, the CDR3 spans 10 residues.

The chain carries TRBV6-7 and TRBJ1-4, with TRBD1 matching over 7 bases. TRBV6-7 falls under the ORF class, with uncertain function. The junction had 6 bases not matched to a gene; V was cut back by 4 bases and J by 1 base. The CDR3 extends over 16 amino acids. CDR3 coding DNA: TGTGCCAGCAGTTTCAACTACAGGGGAACTAATGAAAAACTGTTTTTT. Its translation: CASSFNYRGTNEKLFF.

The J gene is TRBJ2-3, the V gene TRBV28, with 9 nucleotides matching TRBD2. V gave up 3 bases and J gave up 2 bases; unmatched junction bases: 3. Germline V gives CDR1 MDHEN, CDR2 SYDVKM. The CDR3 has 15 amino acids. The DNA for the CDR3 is TGTGCCAGCAGTTTGCGGGGGGGTGCCACAGATACGCAGTATTTT. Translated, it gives CASSLRGGATDTQYF. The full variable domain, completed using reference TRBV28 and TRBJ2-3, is DVKVTQSSRYLVKRTGEKVFLECVQDMDHENMFWYRQDPGLGLRLIYFSYDVKMKEKGDIPEGYSVSREKKERFSLILESASTNQTSMYLCASSLRGGATDTQYFGPGTRLTVL.

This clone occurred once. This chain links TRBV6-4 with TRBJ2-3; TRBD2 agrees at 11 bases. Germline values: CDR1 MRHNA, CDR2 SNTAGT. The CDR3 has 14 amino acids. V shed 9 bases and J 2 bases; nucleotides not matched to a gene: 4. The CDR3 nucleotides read TGTGCCAGTCGACTAGCGGGGTCCACAGATACGCAGTATTTT. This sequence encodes CASRLAGSTDTQYF.

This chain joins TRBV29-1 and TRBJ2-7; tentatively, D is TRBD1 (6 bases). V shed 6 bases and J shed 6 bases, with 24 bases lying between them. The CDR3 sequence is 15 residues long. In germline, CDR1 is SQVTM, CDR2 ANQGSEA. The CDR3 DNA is TGCAGCGTAGCGAAACCCCAGGGGATCGGCGTCGAGCAGTACTTC. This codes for CSVAKPQGIGVEQYF.

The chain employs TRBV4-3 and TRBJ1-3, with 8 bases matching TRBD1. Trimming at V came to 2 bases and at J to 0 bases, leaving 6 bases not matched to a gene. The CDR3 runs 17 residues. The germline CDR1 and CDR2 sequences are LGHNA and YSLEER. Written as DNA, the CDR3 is TGCGCCAGCAGCCAATCCCCAGGGGGCATCTCTGGAAACACCATATATTTT. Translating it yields CASSQSPGGISGNTIYF.

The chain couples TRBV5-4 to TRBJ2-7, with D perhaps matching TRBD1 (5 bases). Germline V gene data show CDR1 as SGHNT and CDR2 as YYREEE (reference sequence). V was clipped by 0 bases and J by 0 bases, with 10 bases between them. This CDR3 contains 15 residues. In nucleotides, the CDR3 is TGTGCCAGCAGCTTGGACAGGCCGAGCTCCTACGAGCAGTACTTC. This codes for CASSLDRPSSYEQYF.

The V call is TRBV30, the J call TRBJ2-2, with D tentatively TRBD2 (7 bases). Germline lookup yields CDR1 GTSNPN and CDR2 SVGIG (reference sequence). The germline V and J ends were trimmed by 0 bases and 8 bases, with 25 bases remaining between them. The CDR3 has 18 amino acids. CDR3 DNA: TGTGCCTGGAGTGTAAAGCAGGGGCGGGGGAAAGCCCCAGGGGAGCTGTTTTTT. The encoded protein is CAWSVKQGRGKAPGELFF.

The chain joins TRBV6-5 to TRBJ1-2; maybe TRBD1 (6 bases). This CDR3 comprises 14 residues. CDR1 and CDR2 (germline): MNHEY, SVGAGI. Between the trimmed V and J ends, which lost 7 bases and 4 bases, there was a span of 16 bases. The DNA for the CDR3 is TGTGCCAGCAAAAAAACAGGGCGCCCCTATGGCTACACCTTC. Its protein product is CASKKTGRPYGYTF.

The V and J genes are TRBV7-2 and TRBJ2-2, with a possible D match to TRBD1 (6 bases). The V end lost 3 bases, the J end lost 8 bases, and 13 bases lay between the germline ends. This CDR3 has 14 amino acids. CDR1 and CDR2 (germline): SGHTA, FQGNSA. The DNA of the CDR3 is TGTGCCAGCAGCTTGCAGGGGATAAGGGGGGAGCTGTTTTTT. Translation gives CASSLQGIRGELFF. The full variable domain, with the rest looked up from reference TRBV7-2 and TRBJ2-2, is GAGVSQSPSNKVTEKGKDVELRCDPISGHTALYWYRQSLGQGLEFLIYFQGNSAPDKSGLPSDRFSAERTGGSVSTLTIQRTQQEDSAVYLCASSLQGIRGELFFGEGSRLTVL.

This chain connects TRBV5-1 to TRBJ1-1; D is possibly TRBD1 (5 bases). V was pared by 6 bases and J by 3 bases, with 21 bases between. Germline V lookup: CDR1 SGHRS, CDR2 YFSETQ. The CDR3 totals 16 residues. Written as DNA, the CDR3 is TGCGCCAGCACCCGGGAGAGAGGGACGGTGGACACTGAAGCTTTCTTT. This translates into CASTRERGTVDTEAFF.

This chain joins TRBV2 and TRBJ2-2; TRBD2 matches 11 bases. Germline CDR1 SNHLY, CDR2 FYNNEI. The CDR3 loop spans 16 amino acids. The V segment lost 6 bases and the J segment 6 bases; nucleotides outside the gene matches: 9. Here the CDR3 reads CASRPTSGRGSGELFF. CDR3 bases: TGTGCCAGCAGGCCAACTAGCGGGAGAGGATCCGGGGAGCTGTTTTTT.